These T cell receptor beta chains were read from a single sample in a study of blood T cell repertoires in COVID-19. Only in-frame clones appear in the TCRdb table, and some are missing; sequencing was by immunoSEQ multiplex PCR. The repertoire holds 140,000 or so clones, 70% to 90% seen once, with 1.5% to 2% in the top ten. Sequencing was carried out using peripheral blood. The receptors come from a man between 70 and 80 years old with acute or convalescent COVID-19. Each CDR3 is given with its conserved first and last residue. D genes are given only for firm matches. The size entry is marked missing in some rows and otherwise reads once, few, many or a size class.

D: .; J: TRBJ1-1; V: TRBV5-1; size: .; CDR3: CASSLEPGLNTEAFF; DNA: TGCGCCAGCAGCTTGGAACCAGGATTGAACACTGAAGCTTTCTTT
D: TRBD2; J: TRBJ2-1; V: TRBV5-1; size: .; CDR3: CATSTSGDYNEQFF; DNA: TGCGCCACTTCGACTAGCGGAGACTACAATGAGCAGTTCTTC
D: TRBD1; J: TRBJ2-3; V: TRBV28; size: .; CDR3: CASSLGGTGADTQYF; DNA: TGTGCCAGCAGTTTAGGCGGGACAGGGGCAGATACGCAGTATTTT
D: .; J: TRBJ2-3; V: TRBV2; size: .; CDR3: CASRTGAADTQYF; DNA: TGTGCCAGCAGAACGGGAGCGGCAGATACGCAGTATTTT
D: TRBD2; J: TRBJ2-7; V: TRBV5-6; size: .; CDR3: CASSLTSGGLQYF; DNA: TGTGCCAGCAGCTTGACTAGCGGGGGGCTTCAGTACTTC
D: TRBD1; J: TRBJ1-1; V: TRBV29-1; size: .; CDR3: CSVATHAGGVGTEAFF; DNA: TGCAGCGTGGCTACTCATGCAGGGGGCGTAGGGACTGAAGCTTTCTTT
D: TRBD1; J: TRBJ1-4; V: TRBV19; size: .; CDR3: CASSISGTGDEKLFF; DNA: TGTGCCAGTAGTATAAGCGGGACAGGGGATGAAAAACTGTTTTTT
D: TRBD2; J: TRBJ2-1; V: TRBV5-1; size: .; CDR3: CASSWGTSGRKLDEQFF; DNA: TGCGCCAGCAGCTGGGGGACTAGCGGGAGAAAATTGGATGAGCAGTTCTTC
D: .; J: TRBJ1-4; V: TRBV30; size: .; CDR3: CAWSVSYEKLFF; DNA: TGTGCCTGGAGTGTCTCTTATGAAAAACTGTTTTTT
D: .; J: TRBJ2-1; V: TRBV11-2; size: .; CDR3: CASSFGWQGGRDEQFF; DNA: TGTGCCAGCAGCTTTGGATGGCAGGGGGGTAGGGATGAGCAGTTCTTC
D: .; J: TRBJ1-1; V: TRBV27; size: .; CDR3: CASSPGGGKLVNTEAFF; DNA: TGTGCCAGCAGCCCCGGGGGGGGGAAACTTGTGAACACTGAAGCTTTCTTT
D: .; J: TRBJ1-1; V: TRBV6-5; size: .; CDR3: CASIWGGLNTEAFF; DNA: TGTGCCAGCATCTGGGGGGGGTTGAACACTGAAGCTTTCTTT
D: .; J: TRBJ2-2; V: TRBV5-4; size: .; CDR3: CASSLRTAVTGELFF; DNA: TGTGCCAGCAGCTTAAGGACAGCGGTCACCGGGGAGCTGTTTTTT
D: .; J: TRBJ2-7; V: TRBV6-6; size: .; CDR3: CASSPRSGEQYF; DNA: TGTGCCAGCAGCCCGCGGTCTGGCGAGCAGTACTTC
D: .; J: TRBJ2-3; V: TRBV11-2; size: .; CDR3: CASSLVGVISTDTQYF; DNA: TGTGCCAGCAGCTTAGTGGGAGTTATTTCCACAGATACGCAGTATTTT
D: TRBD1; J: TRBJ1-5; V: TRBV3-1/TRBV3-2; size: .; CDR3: CASSARDRSIQPQHF; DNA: TGTGCCAGCAGCGCCCGGGACAGATCGATTCAGCCCCAGCATTTT
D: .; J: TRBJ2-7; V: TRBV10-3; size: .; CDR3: CAISEPTSPRPYEQYF; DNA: TGTGCCATCAGTGAACCCACTAGTCCGAGACCCTACGAGCAGTACTTC
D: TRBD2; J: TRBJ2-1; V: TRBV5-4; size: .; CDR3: CASSSPGMSGGVSYNEQFF; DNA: TGTGCCAGCAGCTCCCCCGGAATGAGCGGGGGGGTGTCCTACAATGAGCAGTTCTTC
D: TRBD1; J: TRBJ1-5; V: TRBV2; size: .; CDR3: CASRTGAVGNQPQHF; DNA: TGTGCCAGCAGGACAGGGGCGGTCGGCAATCAGCCCCAGCATTTT
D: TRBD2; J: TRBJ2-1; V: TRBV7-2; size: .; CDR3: CASSGRGEYNEQFF; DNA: TGTGCCAGCAGCGGCCGGGGGGAGTACAATGAGCAGTTCTTC
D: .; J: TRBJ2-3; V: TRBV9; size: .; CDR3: CASSAQISTDTQYF; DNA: TGTGCCAGCAGCGCACAGATTAGCACAGATACGCAGTATTTT
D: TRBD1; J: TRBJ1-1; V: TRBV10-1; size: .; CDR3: CASSEGTGAEAFF; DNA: TGCGCCAGCAGTGAGGGGACAGGGGCTGAAGCTTTCTTT
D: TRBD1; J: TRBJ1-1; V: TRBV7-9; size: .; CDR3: CASSLANRGNTEAFF; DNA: TGTGCCAGCAGCTTAGCGAACAGGGGGAACACTGAAGCTTTCTTT
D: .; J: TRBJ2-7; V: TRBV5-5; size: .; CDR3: CASSLGTRAYEQYF; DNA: TGTGCCAGCAGCTTGGGTACCAGGGCCTACGAGCAGTACTTC
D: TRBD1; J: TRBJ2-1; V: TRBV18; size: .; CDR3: CASSPLGQGTYNEQFF; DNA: TGTGCCAGCTCACCACTGGGACAGGGGACCTACAATGAGCAGTTCTTC
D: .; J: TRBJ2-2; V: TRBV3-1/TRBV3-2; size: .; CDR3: CASSQVQARELFF; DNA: TGTGCCAGCAGCCAGGTCCAGGCCCGGGAGCTGTTTTTT
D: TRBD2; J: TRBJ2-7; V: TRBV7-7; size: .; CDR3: CASSPTALAGFSEQYF; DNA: TGTGCCAGCAGCCCTACCGCACTAGCGGGTTTCTCCGAGCAGTACTTC
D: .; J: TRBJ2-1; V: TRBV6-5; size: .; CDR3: CASRGLLTYNEQFF; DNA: TGTGCCAGCAGAGGACTGTTAACCTACAATGAGCAGTTCTTC
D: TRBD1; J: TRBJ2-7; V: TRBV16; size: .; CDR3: CASSLQGLDEQYF; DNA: TGTGCCAGCAGCCTACAGGGGCTCGACGAGCAGTACTTC
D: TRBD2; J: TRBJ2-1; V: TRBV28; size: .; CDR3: CASREAGRREFF; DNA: TGTGCCAGCAGGGAAGCGGGAAGAAGGGAGTTCTTC
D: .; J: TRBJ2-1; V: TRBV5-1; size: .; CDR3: CASSLAGRNNEQFF; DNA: TGCGCCAGCAGCTTGGCCGGCAGGAACAATGAGCAGTTCTTC
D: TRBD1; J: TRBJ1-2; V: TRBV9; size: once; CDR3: CASSVTGQAYGYTF; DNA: TGTGCCAGCAGCGTAACCGGACAGGCCTATGGCTACACCTTC
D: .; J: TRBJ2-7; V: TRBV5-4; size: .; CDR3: CASSLGGGGLSYEQYF; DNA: TGTGCCAGCAGCTTAGGGGGGGGCGGACTTTCCTACGAGCAGTACTTC
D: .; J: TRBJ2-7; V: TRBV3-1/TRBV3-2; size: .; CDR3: CASSQGLGSSYEQYF; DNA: TGTGCCAGCAGCCAAGGACTGGGGAGCTCCTACGAGCAGTACTTC
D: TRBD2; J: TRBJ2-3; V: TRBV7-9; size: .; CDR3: CASSPTGLAGELDTQYF; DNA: TGTGCCAGCAGCCCGACAGGACTAGCGGGAGAATTAGATACGCAGTATTTT
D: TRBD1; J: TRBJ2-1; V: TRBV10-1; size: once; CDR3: CASSTQGYNEQFF; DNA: TGCGCCAGCAGTACACAGGGGTACAATGAGCAGTTCTTC
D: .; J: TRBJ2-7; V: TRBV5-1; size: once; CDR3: CASSPVLQGTGEQYF; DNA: TGCGCCAGCAGCCCGGTTCTGCAGGGGACGGGCGAGCAGTACTTC
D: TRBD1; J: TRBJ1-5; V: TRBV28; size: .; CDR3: CASSRFRQGGNQPQHF; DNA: TGTGCCAGCAGCCGATTTCGACAGGGGGGAAATCAGCCCCAGCATTTT
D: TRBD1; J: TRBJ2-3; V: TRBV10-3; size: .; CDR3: CAISPGTGTDTQYF; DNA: TGTGCCATCAGTCCCGGGACAGGCACAGATACGCAGTATTTT